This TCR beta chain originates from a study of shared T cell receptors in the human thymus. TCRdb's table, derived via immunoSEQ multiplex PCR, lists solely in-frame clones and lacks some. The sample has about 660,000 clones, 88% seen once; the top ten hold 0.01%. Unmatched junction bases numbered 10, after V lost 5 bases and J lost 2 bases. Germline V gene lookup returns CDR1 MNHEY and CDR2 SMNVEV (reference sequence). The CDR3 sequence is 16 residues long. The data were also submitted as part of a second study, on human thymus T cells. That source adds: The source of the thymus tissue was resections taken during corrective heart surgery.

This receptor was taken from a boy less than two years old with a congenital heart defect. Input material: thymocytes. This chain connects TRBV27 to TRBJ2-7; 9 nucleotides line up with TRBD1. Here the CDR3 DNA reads TGTGCCAGCAGTCCCAGCCGGGACAGGGAGGCCTACGAGCAGTACTTC. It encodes CASSPSRDREAYEQYF.